This T cell receptor (beta chain) was documented in a study of CD8 T cells in ankylosing spondylitis. This clonotype was seen many times. Its antigen is not identified. MiXCR was run by TCRdb on the 5' RACE reads, yielding one entry per CDR3 protein. There are 350,000 or so distinct CDR3 sequences in the sample; approximately 10% occur only once, and roughly 9% lies in the top ten. V lost 4 bases, J lost 0 bases, and 9 bases stayed unmatched. There are 16 residues in the CDR3. The germline gives CDR1 SGHDT, CDR2 YYEEEE. Findings and caveats of the study: Disease-associated clones were reportedly significantly overrepresented in matched ankylosing spondylitis synovial fluid. Disease-linked clones bore a CD8+ phenotype and were relatively rare in peripheral blood. Ankylosing spondylitis blood appeared to be characterized by a TCR beta motif of 8 or 9 highly homologous variants.

The TCR originated in a female donor with ankylosing spondylitis or in good health (not recorded which). Material: blood, either unsorted or a sorted T cell fraction (not recorded which). This chain links TRBV5-6 with TRBJ1-1, with TRBD1 identical over 7 bases. The DNA of the CDR3 is TGTGCCAGCAGCAGGGGGACAGACTTGATGAACACTGAAGCTTTCTTT. It is translated as CASSRGTDLMNTEAFF. Drawing the rest from reference TRBV5-6 and TRBJ1-1, the complete variable domain is DAGVTQSPTHLIKTRGQQVTLRCSPKSGHDTVSWYQQALGQGPQFIFQYYEEEERQRGNFPDRFSGHQFPNYSSELNVNALLLGDSALYLCASSRGTDLMNTEAFFGQGTRLTVV.